The T cell receptor beta chain under discussion was sequenced for a study of cytomegalovirus exposure and HLA in healthy donors (dated by TCRdb to about 2017). With regard to the full study: According to an earlier analysis of 587 of the donors, some 180 million T cells yielded over 90 million unique TCR beta sequences and about 300 Gb of sequence data. An early release that covered around 590 HLA-typed donors contained about 300 gigabases of sequencing data and 85 million to 100 million unique TCR sequences. Among the roughly 390 genotyped donors, approximately 76% belonged to the genetic ancestry cluster associated with self-reported Caucasian donors. The aim of the study was to test whether cataloging public T cell receptors could identify signatures of past pathogen exposure. The T cell repertoires of under 700 subjects were profiled by immunosequencing and related to cytomegalovirus serostatus. Along with the approximately 650-subject first cohort, a separate validation cohort of over a hundred different subjects was used. The study combined high-throughput TCR immunosequencing, statistical association of individual TCRs with disease status, and machine learning to predict cytomegalovirus infection status. A later analysis re-examined previously published TCR beta repertoires from just over 650 donors and added high-resolution HLA genotyping to investigate patterns of TCR occurrence. Rather than drawing on any new phenotypic data, the later analysis identified candidate immune exposures from TCR beta sequences and the way those sequences occurred across donors. An earlier analysis of nearly 600 of the donors applied high-throughput TCR beta sequencing to assess whether each TCR beta V gene segment acted as functional or pseudogenic. Donor age, sex, ethnicity and CMV serostatus were compiled together with the repertoire data. A later genetic analysis used genome-wide SNP genotypes for 398 of the 666 donors, treating that subset as a discovery cohort. All discovery cohort repertoires had been generated using a single sequencing platform. Both class I and class II loci were covered by HLA typing, at four-digit resolution. Typing coverage varied by locus: about 629-640 donors for A, B, C, DRB1 and DQB1; more than 500 for DQA1; over 600 for DPA1; around 450 for DPB1. A handful of DR-DQ haplotypes were handled as single units for association and clustering because linkage in the cohort was strong. On average, 235,054 unique TCR beta nucleotide sequences were sequenced per donor among more than 350 genotyped donors of the cohort, with about 19% of those sequences being non-productive. What the study reported, not specific to this receptor: The study gave a list of more than 150 TCR beta chains associated with cytomegalovirus. A further reported finding was that TCR beta sequences accurately predicted the HLA-A and HLA-B alleles for most subjects in the first cohort. According to a later analysis, most CMV-associated TCR beta chains appeared to be HLA-restricted, and the HLA associations seemed to be driven largely by CMV exposure. Because the 87-base-pair reads could not distinguish some IMGT-functional V segments, including TRBV6-2 and TRBV6-3, those segments were excluded. Because some donors lacked HLA typing at each locus, the association tests relied only on the typed subset. A later analysis found that TCR association rates varied across HLA loci, with DRB1 alleles showing the most associated TCRs and HLA-C alleles the fewest. It was suggested by the authors that the approach could potentially be generalized to other disease states and immunological phenotypes. Broadly in line with IMGT annotations, most TCR beta V segments showed up in productive rearrangements about 87% or about 30% of the time in an earlier analysis of some 590 of the donors. An association between a missense DCLRE1C variant and V-gene and J-gene trimming of TCR beta chains was found in a later genetic analysis and replicated in an independent cohort. A later analysis reported that several top co-occurrence clusters appeared linked to parvovirus B19, influenza, CMV and Epstein-Barr virus. Most TCR sequences were seen in very few donors, while some public TCRs were found in many individuals. The sequencing pipeline was judged likely to have produced a cluster of highly shared sequence variants as a technical artifact. In a later genetic analysis, fewer N-insertions in productive TCRs were reported among donors in an Asian-associated ancestry cluster than the approximately 630-donor mean. In vitro tests confirmed that three of the cytomegalovirus-associated TCR beta chains recognize cytomegalovirus antigens. This cohort had only TCR beta chains sequenced, and the lack of alpha or paired-chain data limited which features could be detected. The presence/absence analyses assumed that sequencing depth was roughly uniform across donors, and that assumption may not be true. In a later analysis, HLA-associated TCR beta chains were found to be more clonally expanded and to have lower generation probabilities than equally common non-associated chains. Immune exposure information for the cohort was limited to CMV serostatus. Specific HLA alleles were associated with over 15,000 TCR beta sequences at a false discovery rate of 0.05 in a later analysis. The classifier was reported to diagnose cytomegalovirus status with high specificity and sensitivity in both the original and validation cohorts. Assigning TCR associations to individual alleles was difficult when HLA alleles, especially DR and DQ, strongly co-occurred. Because counts were too low, 15 to 20 rarely observed V segments, including chromosome 9 orphons, were left out of the earlier analysis of approximately 580 of the donors. Linkage disequilibrium might explain the correlated functional status among segregating V segments, but an unknown experimental factor could not be ruled out.

To note about this clone: There is no known antigen for this receptor. Per-nucleotide qualities are absent, and no much larger clonotype sits a single base away.

Libraries were built with the immunoSEQ multiplex PCR assay. For the multiplex PCR, a mixture combining 60 forward primers for TCR Vbeta segments and 13 reverse primers for TCR Jbeta segments was used. The CDR3 region of rearranged TCR beta genes was amplified from genomic DNA by a multiplex PCR assay. The amplified TCR beta libraries were sequenced on the Illumina HiSeq System as 87-base-pair reads. In the authors' own workflow: Across the 700 or so repertoires, a later analysis counted tens of millions of unique TCR beta chains, some 11 million of which were shared by at least two donors. A nearest-neighbor algorithm error-corrected the raw reads and collapsed the reads into unique sequences, merging closely related sequences to remove PCR and sequencing errors. CDR3 sequences were aligned to IMGT reference sequences to assign V, D and J gene segments. Each retained sequence needed at least a six-nucleotide match to both a V gene segment and a J gene segment. Rearrangements were called productive when the CDR3 lacked stop codons and stayed in frame with V and J; all others were non-productive. Following IMGT convention, CDR3 was defined as the stretch from the second conserved V-encoded cysteine to the conserved J-encoded phenylalanine. The earlier analysis of 500 to 750 of the donors excluded any sequence lacking an unambiguous match to a single V gene segment. An earlier analysis of 450 to 650 of the donors called V segments functional above 56.7% productive rearrangements and segregating when the between-donor standard deviation exceeded 5%. A statistical classification framework was developed to diagnose cytomegalovirus status using the catalog of TCR beta chain sequences. In a later analysis, TCR nucleotide sequences were compared against IMGT/GENE-DB human TR gene sequences so that V and J genes could be assigned. In a later analysis, CDR3 sequences and most-parsimonious VDJ recombination scenarios were assigned using the TCRdist pipeline. In a later analysis, each TCR beta chain was defined by its CDR3 amino acid sequence together with its V-gene family, and reads without a unique V-gene family were excluded. As a way to deal with suspected cross-contamination and a sequencing artifact, a later analysis dropped hundreds of nucleotide sequences that were highly shared and had low generation probability. A later analysis calculated a clonal expansion index for each public chain from normalized within-repertoire ranks of inferred template counts. In a later analysis, generation probabilities were computed using a VDJ recombination model fitted to out-of-frame rearrangements, and the results were checked against IGoR. In a later analysis, TCR-TCR, TCR-HLA and TCR-CMV co-occurrence was scored with hypergeometric tests, and a repertoire-size bias correction was applied to TCR pairs. In a later analysis, false discovery rates were estimated by permuting HLA or CMV assignments 20 times. In a later analysis, co-occurring TCRs were grouped using DBSCAN, with TCRdist sequence similarity added in when clustering inside HLA-allele-positive subsets. Repertoires with fewer than 30,000 or more than 120,000 public chains, plus five repertoires with anomalous nucleotide sharing, were excluded from co-occurrence clustering. TCRdb mirrors the immuneACCESS table, restricted to in-frame sequences. Some clones are absent from its copies; in checked studies, under half trace to an unresolved V gene, and the reason for the others is unknown. V and J calls and clone size follow that table, whereas D and trimming were derived from the DNA. A total of 60,000 to 70,000 clones appear in this sample, around 80% of them only once. The top ten constitute 9.7% of the sample.

The cohort consisted of 600 to 700 healthy bone marrow donors. At the time of sampling, all cohort members were nominally healthy, though unrecorded immune exposures were likely present. The donor tested CMV seronegative and was one of the 352 seronegative cohort members. A peripheral blood sample was collected from each donor, and TCR beta sequencing was performed on peripheral blood mononuclear cells. The Qiagen DNeasy Blood Extraction Kit was used to extract genomic DNA from the blood cell samples. The CDR3 holds 13 amino acids from the cysteine to the phenylalanine. Only the CDR3 part of the read is kept: 39 bases, read in frame from the first base. The germline V gene provides CDR1 SQVTM and CDR2 ANQGSEA. V is trimmed back by 7 bases and J by 6 bases, and the junction contains 8 bases that no gene match accounts for.

The TCR comes from a man in his forties in good health and CMV-seronegative. The chain links TRBV29-1 with TRBJ2-2, with 7 bases matching TRBD2. Sequencing was done on a sample of PBMCs. The CDR3 here reads CSASQRGAGELFF. The DNA sequence is given as TGCAGCGCGAGTCAACGGGGGGCCGGGGAGCTGTTTTTT.